The 5 T cell receptor beta chains in this list originate from one sample, sequenced in a study of blood T cell repertoires in COVID-19. Profiled with immunoSEQ multiplex PCR; TCRdb holds only in-frame clones, not every one. The sample has tens of thousands of clones, about 85% seen once. The specimen sequenced was peripheral blood. These receptors came from a human donor in a cohort sampled during active COVID-19.

The chain uses TRBV6-5 and TRBJ1-2; TRBD1 agrees at 11 bases. Germline V gene data show CDR1 as MNHEY and CDR2 as SVGAGI. The CDR3 runs 16 residues. The V and J ends lost 2 bases and 4 bases, in that order; junction bases with no gene match: 6. CDR3 residues: CASSYIRTGGSYGYTF. CDR3 nucleotides: TGTGCCAGCAGTTACATCCGGACAGGGGGCAGCTATGGCTACACCTTC.

This clone was seen only once. This chain links TRBV7-2 with TRBJ2-3; 8 bases are shared with TRBD1. The germline CDR1 and CDR2 sequences are SGHTA and FQGNSA. V was clipped by 5 bases and J by 0 bases; unmatched bases: 4. This CDR3 spans 15 amino acids. As DNA, the CDR3 is TGTGCCAGCAGCATACACAGGGGGAGCACAGATACGCAGTATTTT. It specifies CASSIHRGSTDTQYF.

V gene TRBV19 combines with J gene TRBJ2-1; 12 nucleotides align to TRBD2. Per the germline V gene, CDR1 is LNHDA and CDR2 is SQIVND (reference sequence). J gave up 7 bases and V 1 base, and 5 bases lay outside the gene matches. The CDR3 is 16 amino acids. CDR3 sequence reads: CASSIVASGGVNEQFF. The DNA for the CDR3 is TGTGCCAGTAGTATAGTGGCTAGCGGGGGGGTAAATGAGCAGTTCTTC. The full variable domain, rest sourced from reference TRBV19 and TRBJ2-1, is DGGITQSPKYLFRKEGQNVTLSCEQNLNHDAMYWYRQDPGQGLRLIYYSQIVNDFQKGDIAEGYSVSREKKESFPLTVTSAQKNPTAFYLCASSIVASGGVNEQFFGPGTRLTVL.

This clone was seen a few times. The chain carries TRBV5-1 and TRBJ2-2, with a tentative D call TRBD1 (6 bases). The CDR3 runs 14 residues. With 3 bases removed from V and 1 base from J, the gap between germline ends came to 7 bases. The V gene's germline CDR1 is SGHRS and CDR2 YFSETQ. The CDR3 nucleotides are TGCGCCAGCAGCTCACAGGGGAACACCGGGGAGCTGTTTTTT. This encodes CASSSQGNTGELFF.

The chain joins TRBV20-1 to TRBJ2-7; D is possibly TRBD2 (7 bases). V was pared by 3 bases and J by 1 base, with 16 bases between. This CDR3 contains 15 residues. Looked up from germline, CDR1 is DFQATT and CDR2 is SNEGSKA (reference sequence). CDR3 coding DNA: TGCAGTGCTAGTGAACAGGGAGGGGTGTCCTACGAGCAGTACTTC. Translating gives CSASEQGGVSYEQYF.